The entry that follows covers one T cell receptor (beta chain) sequence. At the DNA level, this CDR3 is encoded by other sequences in the same sample as well. Authors' analysis steps: It was from reference gene primer amplification that nucleated cell counts were estimated. This table comes from immunoSEQ multiplex PCR, and its TCRdb copy is limited to in-frame clones, with some not included. V and J calls and clone size are given by that table; D and trimming were obtained from the DNA. The table has approximately 390,000 clones, 70% to 90% seen once. This sample stems from a study of blood T cell repertoires in COVID-19. Study-level background: The study drew acute and convalescent COVID-19 samples from the United States, Italy and Spain. PBMCs, B-cell-depleted T cells, or T cells provided the cDNA or gDNA that made up the material.

Followed longitudinally, the Seattle patients had been enrolled during active infection. V was clipped by 6 bases and J by 4 bases; unmatched bases: 4. The CDR3 length is 13 residues. The germline CDR1 and CDR2 sequences are SQVTM and ANQGSEA. Sequencing used peripheral blood. The chain links TRBV29-1 to TRBJ1-5, with TRBD1 matching 9 bases. The receptor's source is a woman aged 60-75 years with COVID-19, enrolled during active disease. CDR3 sequence reads: CSVRDRENQPQHF. DNA of the CDR3: TGCAGCGTCCGGGACAGGGAGAATCAGCCCCAGCATTTT.